This TCR beta chain was sequenced during a study of blood T cell repertoires in COVID-19. This CDR3 contains 16 residues. Germline-derived CDR1 and CDR2 are MGHRA and YSYEKL. J was trimmed by 2 bases and V by 5 bases; bases with no gene match: 8. Only in-frame clones appear in the TCRdb table, and some are missing; sequencing was by immunoSEQ multiplex PCR. The data hold around 180,000 clones, with around 82% observed a single time. Sequencing input: peripheral blood. The chain links TRBV4-1 to TRBJ1-4, with 7 bases that match TRBD1. The TCR originated in an elderly woman with acute or convalescent COVID-19. The DNA for the CDR3 is TGCGCCAGCAGCTCCCAGCTGACAGGGACTAATGAAAAACTGTTTTTT. Amino acid sequence: CASSSQLTGTNEKLFF.